These T cell receptor beta chains were read from a single sample in a study of blood T cells in healthy people across ages. One entry per CDR3 protein results from TCRdb running MiXCR on the 5' RACE reads. The table records some 1.4 million distinct CDR3 sequences, approximately 40% of them present only once. The sequencing input was blood. Every receptor here comes from a woman aged 18-35 years in good health. Both conserved end residues are part of each CDR3. The D gene is left open where the match is weak. Clone sizes are given selectively: once, few, many, or a class where the clone is expanded.

clone size: .; CDR3 length: 15; V gene: TRBV20-1; D gene: TRBD2; J gene: TRBJ2-1; CDR3 protein: CSYRLAGVSYNEQFF; CDR3 DNA: TGCAGCTACCGACTAGCGGGGGTTTCCTACAATGAGCAGTTCTTC
clone size: .; CDR3 length: 16; V gene: TRBV4-1; D gene: .; J gene: TRBJ1-5; CDR3 protein: CASSPEVGSVNQPQHF; CDR3 DNA: TGCGCCAGCAGCCCCGAAGTCGGCAGTGTGAATCAGCCCCAGCATTTT
clone size: few; CDR3 length: 14; V gene: TRBV5-1; D gene: .; J gene: TRBJ2-4; CDR3 protein: CASSLAGTEDIQYF; CDR3 DNA: TGCGCCAGCAGCTTGGCCGGGACGGAAGACATTCAGTACTTC
clone size: .; CDR3 length: 17; V gene: TRBV5-1; D gene: TRBD2; J gene: TRBJ2-1; CDR3 protein: CASSFGLAGHTYNEQFF; CDR3 DNA: TGCGCCAGCAGCTTCGGACTAGCGGGACATACCTACAATGAGCAGTTCTTC
clone size: .; CDR3 length: 11; V gene: TRBV6-1; D gene: .; J gene: TRBJ1-1; CDR3 protein: CATQMPGEAFF; CDR3 DNA: TGTGCCACGCAAATGCCGGGAGAAGCTTTCTTT
clone size: few; CDR3 length: 12; V gene: TRBV6-6; D gene: .; J gene: TRBJ2-7; CDR3 protein: CASIKQGTGQYF; CDR3 DNA: TGTGCCAGCATTAAACAGGGTACGGGGCAGTACTTC
clone size: .; CDR3 length: 16; V gene: TRBV4-1; D gene: .; J gene: TRBJ2-2; CDR3 protein: CASSRLHGSPAGELFF; CDR3 DNA: TGCGCCAGCAGCCGGTTACACGGGTCGCCCGCCGGGGAGCTGTTTTTT
clone size: .; CDR3 length: 15; V gene: TRBV11-2; D gene: TRBD2; J gene: TRBJ2-3; CDR3 protein: CASSSTTSGADTQYF; CDR3 DNA: TGTGCCAGCAGCTCAACGACTAGCGGGGCCGATACGCAGTATTTT
clone size: many; CDR3 length: 12; V gene: TRBV6-1; D gene: .; J gene: TRBJ2-1; CDR3 protein: CASRLATNEQFF; CDR3 DNA: TGTGCCAGCAGACTAGCCACCAATGAGCAGTTCTTC
clone size: .; CDR3 length: 13; V gene: TRBV9; D gene: .; J gene: TRBJ1-1; CDR3 protein: CASSVDYGTEAFF; CDR3 DNA: TGTGCCAGCAGCGTAGATTATGGGACTGAAGCTTTCTTT
clone size: .; CDR3 length: 17; V gene: TRBV27; D gene: TRBD2; J gene: TRBJ2-1; CDR3 protein: CASSSRDGTSGYNEQFF; CDR3 DNA: TGTGCCAGCAGTTCGAGAGACGGGACTAGCGGGTACAATGAGCAGTTCTTC
clone size: .; CDR3 length: 16; V gene: TRBV7-2; D gene: TRBD2; J gene: TRBJ2-5; CDR3 protein: CASSPLAGGRRETQYF; CDR3 DNA: TGTGCCAGCAGCCCACTCGCGGGGGGGCGTCGAGAGACCCAGTACTTC
clone size: .; CDR3 length: 17; V gene: TRBV29-1; D gene: TRBD1; J gene: TRBJ1-2; CDR3 protein: CSVGTGVSLFSGYGYTF; CDR3 DNA: TGCAGCGTGGGGACAGGGGTGTCCCTCTTTTCAGGCTATGGCTACACCTTC
clone size: few; CDR3 length: 12; V gene: TRBV12-3/TRBV12-4; D gene: .; J gene: TRBJ2-7; CDR3 protein: CASSPLVGEQYF; CDR3 DNA: TGTGCCAGCAGTCCGCTAGTGGGTGAGCAGTACTTC
clone size: .; CDR3 length: 14; V gene: TRBV27; D gene: .; J gene: TRBJ2-2; CDR3 protein: CASSGGMGTGELFF; CDR3 DNA: TGTGCCAGCAGTGGCGGAATGGGTACCGGGGAGCTGTTTTTT
clone size: .; CDR3 length: 14; V gene: TRBV7-2; D gene: .; J gene: TRBJ1-1; CDR3 protein: CAGSLVQMNTEAFF; CDR3 DNA: TGTGCCGGCAGCTTGGTTCAGATGAACACTGAAGCTTTCTTT
clone size: few; CDR3 length: 15; V gene: TRBV4-1; D gene: TRBD1; J gene: TRBJ2-5; CDR3 protein: CASSQSDRDQETQYF; CDR3 DNA: TGCGCCAGCAGCCAAAGCGACAGGGACCAAGAGACCCAGTACTTC
clone size: .; CDR3 length: 13; V gene: TRBV30; D gene: TRBD1; J gene: TRBJ2-7; CDR3 protein: CAWGQGLSYEQYF; CDR3 DNA: TGTGCCTGGGGACAGGGATTAAGCTACGAGCAGTACTTC
clone size: .; CDR3 length: 15; V gene: TRBV4-1; D gene: .; J gene: TRBJ1-2; CDR3 protein: CASNQDEGSNYGYTF; CDR3 DNA: TGCGCCAGCAACCAAGATGAGGGCAGCAACTATGGCTACACCTTC
clone size: .; CDR3 length: 15; V gene: TRBV11-2; D gene: TRBD2; J gene: TRBJ2-3; CDR3 protein: CASSLQLGGGDTQYF; CDR3 DNA: TGTGCCAGCAGCTTGCAATTGGGGGGGGGAGATACGCAGTATTTT
clone size: .; CDR3 length: 16; V gene: TRBV11-2; D gene: .; J gene: TRBJ2-1; CDR3 protein: CASSFDGGRANNEQFF; CDR3 DNA: TGTGCCAGCAGCTTCGACGGGGGGCGCGCTAACAATGAGCAGTTCTTC
clone size: .; CDR3 length: 23; V gene: TRBV7-2; D gene: TRBD2; J gene: TRBJ2-3; CDR3 protein: CAGSSAIPGLAGGGGWSTDTQYF; CDR3 DNA: TGTGCCGGCAGCTCAGCCATACCGGGACTAGCGGGAGGTGGGGGGTGGAGCACAGATACGCAGTATTTT
clone size: few; CDR3 length: 14; V gene: TRBV5-1; D gene: .; J gene: TRBJ2-7; CDR3 protein: CASSLRQDLYEQYF; CDR3 DNA: TGCGCCAGCAGCCTACGACAGGACCTCTACGAGCAGTACTTC
clone size: .; CDR3 length: 17; V gene: TRBV3-1; D gene: .; J gene: TRBJ1-2; CDR3 protein: CASSQEGGKGLNYGYTF; CDR3 DNA: TGTGCCAGCAGCCAAGAGGGGGGCAAGGGTCTTAACTATGGCTACACCTTC
clone size: few; CDR3 length: 14; V gene: TRBV19; D gene: .; J gene: TRBJ2-6; CDR3 protein: CASKASSGANVLTF; CDR3 DNA: TGTGCCAGTAAGGCGAGCTCTGGGGCCAACGTCCTGACTTTC
clone size: .; CDR3 length: 15; V gene: TRBV18; D gene: .; J gene: TRBJ2-6; CDR3 protein: CASSPPVSGANVLTF; CDR3 DNA: TGTGCCAGCTCACCACCCGTCTCTGGGGCCAACGTCCTGACTTTC
clone size: .; CDR3 length: 15; V gene: TRBV7-2; D gene: .; J gene: TRBJ1-4; CDR3 protein: CASSLVSSTNEKLFF; CDR3 DNA: TGTGCCAGCAGCTTAGTAAGCTCAACTAATGAAAAACTGTTTTTT
clone size: .; CDR3 length: 13; V gene: TRBV20-1; D gene: .; J gene: TRBJ2-3; CDR3 protein: CSASRAGTDTQYF; CDR3 DNA: TGCAGTGCTAGTCGGGCCGGCACAGATACGCAGTATTTT
clone size: few; CDR3 length: 12; V gene: TRBV10-3; D gene: .; J gene: TRBJ2-5; CDR3 protein: CATSPREETQYF; CDR3 DNA: TGTGCCACCTCCCCCCGGGAAGAGACCCAGTACTTC
clone size: few; CDR3 length: 14; V gene: TRBV12-3/TRBV12-4; D gene: TRBD1; J gene: TRBJ2-7; CDR3 protein: CASSQDRLGYEQYF; CDR3 DNA: TGTGCCAGCAGCCAGGACAGGTTGGGCTACGAGCAGTACTTC
clone size: .; CDR3 length: 15; V gene: TRBV12-3/TRBV12-4; D gene: .; J gene: TRBJ2-3; CDR3 protein: CAGSHGTGQRNTQYF; CDR3 DNA: TGTGCCGGCAGCCATGGGACGGGGCAGCGGAATACGCAGTATTTT
clone size: .; CDR3 length: 14; V gene: TRBV29-1; D gene: TRBD2; J gene: TRBJ2-1; CDR3 protein: CIPKGTSGKETQFF; CDR3 DNA: TGCATCCCGAAAGGGACTAGCGGGAAAGAGACCCAGTTCTTC
clone size: .; CDR3 length: 16; V gene: TRBV11-2; D gene: TRBD1; J gene: TRBJ2-7; CDR3 protein: CASSASGTGGTYEQYF; CDR3 DNA: TGTGCCAGCAGCGCGTCCGGGACAGGGGGCACATACGAGCAGTACTTC
clone size: .; CDR3 length: 15; V gene: TRBV13; D gene: TRBD1; J gene: TRBJ1-3; CDR3 protein: CASSATGENSNTIYF; CDR3 DNA: TGTGCCAGCAGCGCCACAGGGGAGAATTCGAACACCATATATTTT
clone size: few; CDR3 length: 12; V gene: TRBV3-1; D gene: .; J gene: TRBJ1-1; CDR3 protein: CASSQEHRGAFF; CDR3 DNA: TGTGCCAGCAGCCAAGAACATAGAGGAGCTTTCTTT
clone size: .; CDR3 length: 15; V gene: TRBV7-8; D gene: .; J gene: TRBJ2-7; CDR3 protein: CASSLKLAVADEQYF; CDR3 DNA: TGTGCCAGCAGCTTAAAGTTGGCGGTAGCGGACGAGCAGTACTTC
clone size: few; CDR3 length: 17; V gene: TRBV20-1; D gene: TRBD2; J gene: TRBJ2-1; CDR3 protein: CSARGSSGSRTYNEQFF; CDR3 DNA: TGCAGTGCTAGAGGGTCCAGCGGGAGTAGAACCTACAATGAGCAGTTCTTC
clone size: few; CDR3 length: 15; V gene: TRBV3-1; D gene: TRBD2; J gene: TRBJ2-7; CDR3 protein: CASKPLAGDLGEQYF; CDR3 DNA: TGTGCCAGCAAACCACTAGCGGGAGATTTAGGCGAGCAGTACTTC
clone size: many; CDR3 length: 13; V gene: TRBV10-3; D gene: .; J gene: TRBJ2-7; CDR3 protein: CAISEVGTYEQYF; CDR3 DNA: TGTGCCATCAGTGAGGTGGGGACCTACGAGCAGTACTTC
clone size: .; CDR3 length: 15; V gene: TRBV30; D gene: .; J gene: TRBJ1-5; CDR3 protein: CAWSRTGTGNQPQHF; CDR3 DNA: TGTGCCTGGAGTCGAACCGGGACGGGAAATCAGCCCCAGCATTTT
clone size: .; CDR3 length: 17; V gene: TRBV11-1; D gene: TRBD1; J gene: TRBJ2-3; CDR3 protein: CASSFDVTGVSTDTQYF; CDR3 DNA: TGTGCCAGCAGCTTTGACGTAACAGGGGTATCCACAGATACGCAGTATTTT
clone size: few; CDR3 length: 15; V gene: TRBV27; D gene: .; J gene: TRBJ2-1; CDR3 protein: CASSLRGATLNEQFF; CDR3 DNA: TGTGCCAGCAGTTTACGCGGAGCCACTCTGAATGAGCAGTTCTTC
clone size: few; CDR3 length: 14; V gene: TRBV20-1; D gene: TRBD2; J gene: TRBJ2-7; CDR3 protein: CSAAPGTTSYEQYF; CDR3 DNA: TGCAGTGCTGCCCCCGGGACTACATCCTACGAGCAGTACTTC
clone size: .; CDR3 length: 17; V gene: TRBV5-6; D gene: .; J gene: TRBJ2-1; CDR3 protein: CASSLDWGPGDYNEQFF; CDR3 DNA: TGTGCCAGCAGCTTGGATTGGGGGCCAGGGGACTACAATGAGCAGTTCTTC
clone size: few; CDR3 length: 15; V gene: TRBV14; D gene: TRBD2; J gene: TRBJ2-1; CDR3 protein: CASNVAGGQGNEQFF; CDR3 DNA: TGTGCCAGCAACGTAGCGGGAGGCCAGGGAAATGAGCAGTTCTTC
clone size: .; CDR3 length: 15; V gene: TRBV20-1; D gene: TRBD2; J gene: TRBJ2-7; CDR3 protein: CSADVGLAGGYEQYF; CDR3 DNA: TGCAGTGCCGATGTGGGACTAGCGGGGGGATACGAGCAGTACTTC
clone size: .; CDR3 length: 15; V gene: TRBV28; D gene: .; J gene: TRBJ1-1; CDR3 protein: CASSLREGPTNEAFF; CDR3 DNA: TGTGCCAGCAGTTTACGGGAGGGACCTACCAATGAAGCTTTCTTT
clone size: .; CDR3 length: 13; V gene: TRBV3-1; D gene: .; J gene: TRBJ2-1; CDR3 protein: CASSQEGVGTQFF; CDR3 DNA: TGTGCCAGCAGCCAAGAGGGGGTCGGGACACAGTTCTTC